A single sample gave rise to the 5 T cell receptor beta chains below, sequenced in a study of healthy donors' naive CD4 and CD8 T cells. TCR libraries were built from around 0.45 ug of total RNA by linear amplification. TCRdb recomputed calls from the reads with MiXCR, one row per CDR3 protein. The table shows about 180,000 distinct CDR3 sequences, with around three quarters occurring only once. The sequencing input was naive CD4+ and CD8+ T cells sorted from blood, pooled from several donors. The receptors here all came from a pool of human donors in good health; the sample pools cells from several healthy donors.

This chain joins TRBV6-5 and TRBJ2-5, with TRBD2 identical over 7 bases. Germline CDR1 MNHEY, CDR2 SVGAGI. The CDR3 totals 15 residues. The junction had 12 bases not matched to a gene; V was cut back by 6 bases and J by 5 bases. The DNA of the CDR3 is TGTGCCAGCAGCCCACTATCGACTAGCAGTGAGACCCAGTACTTC. It encodes CASSPLSTSSETQYF.

The sample holds one count of this clonotype. The V gene is TRBV27, the J gene TRBJ2-7; the D gene is possibly TRBD1 (6 bases). The V gene's germline CDR1 is MNHEY and CDR2 SMNVEV (reference sequence). CDR3 length equals 13 residues. V was clipped by 6 bases and J by 4 bases, with 13 bases between them. The CDR3 DNA sequence: TGTGCCAGCAGCCTGGGACAACAGTACGAGCAGTACTTC. It yields the protein CASSLGQQYEQYF.

The chain is built from TRBV30 and TRBJ2-7; 8 positions match TRBD2. Germline lookup yields CDR1 GTSNPN and CDR2 SVGIG (reference sequence). V shed 1 base and J 0 bases; nucleotides not matched to a gene: 5. The CDR3 loop spans 15 amino acids. The CDR3, as DNA: TGTGCCTGGAGTGGCGGGACTAGGAGCTCCTACGAGCAGTACTTC. Translated, it gives CAWSGGTRSSYEQYF.

This chain links TRBV15 with TRBJ1-1, with D unclear. V was pared by 0 bases and J by 4 bases, with 12 bases between. Germline loops: CDR1 LNHNV, CDR2 YYDKDF (reference sequence). This CDR3 has 15 residues. The CDR3 sequence: CATSRDLRTATEAFF. The CDR3 DNA sequence: TGTGCCACCAGCAGAGATTTGAGAACGGCCACTGAAGCTTTCTTT.

V and J are TRBV28 and TRBJ2-6; D may be TRBD2 (5 bases). The germline V and J ends were trimmed by 4 bases and 1 base, with 17 bases remaining between them. Germline loops: CDR1 MDHEN, CDR2 SYDVKM. This CDR3 is built from 18 residues. The CDR3 DNA reads as TGTGCCAGCAGTTCGGGGTCCCTATCCCCATCTGGGGCCAACGTCCTGACTTTC. Translated, it gives CASSSGSLSPSGANVLTF.